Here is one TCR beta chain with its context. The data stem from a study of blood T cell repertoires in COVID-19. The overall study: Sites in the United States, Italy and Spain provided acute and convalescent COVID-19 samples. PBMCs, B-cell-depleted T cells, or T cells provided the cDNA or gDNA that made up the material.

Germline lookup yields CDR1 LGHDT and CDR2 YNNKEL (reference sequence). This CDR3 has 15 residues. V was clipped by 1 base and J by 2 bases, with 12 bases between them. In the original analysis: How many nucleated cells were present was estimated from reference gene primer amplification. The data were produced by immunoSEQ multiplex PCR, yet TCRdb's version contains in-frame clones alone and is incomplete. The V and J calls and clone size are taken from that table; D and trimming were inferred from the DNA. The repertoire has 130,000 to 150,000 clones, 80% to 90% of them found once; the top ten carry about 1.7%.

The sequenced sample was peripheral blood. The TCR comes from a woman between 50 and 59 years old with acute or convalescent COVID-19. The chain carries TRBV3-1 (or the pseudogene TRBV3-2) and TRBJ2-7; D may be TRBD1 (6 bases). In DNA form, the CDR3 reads TGTGCCAGCAGCCAAGTGTCACACAGGGCCTACGAGCAGTACTTC. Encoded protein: CASSQVSHRAYEQYF.